Included here is one TCR beta chain sequence, with context. Antigen: not known. This record comes from a study of monozygotic twins with inflammatory bowel disease. Study-level points and caveats: Healthy twins shared more clonotypes with others than IBD patients, most markedly active ones.

Germline values: CDR1 MNHEY, CDR2 SVGAGI. The CDR3 covers 13 residues. Reanalyzing the 5' RACE reads, TCRdb keeps one entry per CDR3 protein, without DNA. Here the sample table reports approximately 400,000 distinct CDR3 sequences. Source material: blood. The origin of this receptor is a human donor with ulcerative colitis or Crohn's disease, or a healthy co-twin of an affected twin (not recorded which). This chain uses TRBV6-5 with TRBJ2-7; TCRdb returns TRBD2, unconfirmable since there is no DNA. CDR3 residues: CASRGRRTGEQYF.